These T cell receptor beta chains were read from a single sample in a study of T cells expressing NK-cell markers. Reanalyzing the 5' RACE reads, TCRdb keeps one entry per CDR3 protein, without DNA. The table lists over 150,000 distinct CDR3 sequences. Sequenced material: blood T cells: a sorted CD56 or NKG2C T cell subset, CD4+ or CD8+ T cells, or bulk PBMC T cells (not recorded which). The receptors shown here come from a woman aged 50 to 60 in good health. Each CDR3 is given with its conserved first and last residue.

V gene	J gene	CDR3 protein
TRBV19	TRBJ2-7	CASGAGSREQYF
TRBV11-2	TRBJ2-1	CASSLKIGGGPDYEQFF
TRBV6-6	TRBJ2-3	CASSYWSTSTDTQYF
TRBV6-2/TRBV6-3	TRBJ1-5	CASSYLRRGGNQPQHF
TRBV27	TRBJ2-7	CASSFRRGLGYEQYF
TRBV27	TRBJ2-5	CASRSGTGGRETQYF
TRBV24-1	TRBJ2-1	CATSPTSGFQSSYNEQFF
TRBV27	TRBJ2-1	CASSPLPPYNEQFF
TRBV5-1	TRBJ2-1	CASSPMGQGKNRMFF
TRBV27	TRBJ1-1	CASRRGEVTEAFF
TRBV27	TRBJ1-5	CASSSRDNANQPQHF
TRBV5-6	TRBJ1-2	CASSFPGQGPNYGYTF
TRBV4-1	TRBJ2-3	CASSQESRYTDTQYF
TRBV3-1	TRBJ2-5	CASSHPQAGRETQYF
TRBV29-1	TRBJ2-3	CSVGPEGDTQYF
TRBV7-9	TRBJ2-2	CASSLVAGALNTGELFF
TRBV6-4	TRBJ2-2	CASSLRGAQDGELFF
TRBV28	TRBJ1-1	CASSRTDRNTEAFF
TRBV5-8	TRBJ2-7	CASSLSVSGGNEQYF
TRBV7-8	TRBJ2-3	CASSSLWTSGSTDTQYF
TRBV20-1	TRBJ2-1	CSARDGLAGFKEQFF
TRBV6-2/TRBV6-3	TRBJ2-1	CASSYESVNEQFF
TRBV27	TRBJ1-1	CASSPLSGPGTEAFF
TRBV14	TRBJ2-3	CASSQDSGTTDTQYF
TRBV4-1	TRBJ2-5	CASSPPPGQGRAQETQYF
TRBV3-1	TRBJ2-5	CASSQETSGITQYF
TRBV10-2	TRBJ1-1	CASSDQDRVIGAFF
TRBV12-3/TRBV12-4	TRBJ2-7	CASSLGTNYEQYF
TRBV4-1	TRBJ2-7	CASSQDAESYEQYF
TRBV9	TRBJ1-1	CASSPRGWATEAFF
TRBV12-3/TRBV12-4	TRBJ2-5	CASSHLGQNQETQYF
TRBV9	TRBJ2-6	CASSPRTDGSGANVLTF
TRBV29-1	TRBJ2-4	CSVEGVGGRTKNIQYF
TRBV10-3	TRBJ2-2	CAILTVQGELFF
TRBV5-6	TRBJ2-5	CASSSGEQETQYF
TRBV7-9	TRBJ2-1	CASSLVAGNEQFF
TRBV2	TRBJ2-5	CASSKGVLETQYF
TRBV13	TRBJ2-5	CASSLTGGLAEETQYF
TRBV29-1	TRBJ2-1	CSVEGLAESTSYNEQFF
TRBV12-3/TRBV12-4	TRBJ2-1	CASSQTQSEQFF
TRBV19	TRBJ1-2	CASSIKTGQGDYGYTF
TRBV4-1	TRBJ2-7	CASSQHAGRVSYEQYF
TRBV6-5	TRBJ1-1	CASTLGGPNTEAFF
TRBV10-3	TRBJ1-1	CAIMSGVEGTEAFF
TRBV7-9	TRBJ1-4	CASSGDQGNEKLFF
TRBV5-6	TRBJ1-5	CASGRWDNQPQHF
TRBV10-3	TRBJ2-7	CAISEIPGYEQYF
TRBV7-8	TRBJ2-7	CASSSSGDYEQYF
TRBV3-1	TRBJ2-1	CASSQEAGGPLYNEQFF
TRBV24-1	TRBJ2-2	CATSDLGGTLTGELFF
TRBV2	TRBJ2-7	CASSDTSGRASYEQYF
TRBV15	TRBJ2-1	CATSRDRGYNEQFF
TRBV4-1	TRBJ1-2	CASSQTPRPHYGYTF